This T cell receptor beta chain came from a study of T cells in Graves' hyperthyroidism and ophthalmopathy. Study-wide results and caveats: Blood also contained most expanded thyroid clonotypes above 0.001.

The germline V gene encodes CDR1 MGHRA and CDR2 YSYEKL. CDR3 length: 16 residues. V lost 1 base and J 8 bases, leaving 20 bases between the germline ends. Fresh peripheral blood, roughly 9.8 ml of it, supplied the PBMCs. Amplification of TCR beta CDR3 regions was performed using RNA transcripts as template. First-round RT-PCR with HTBI primers amplified the TCR CDR3 region. Each CDR3 protein gets one entry after TCRdb re-called the multiplex PCR reads with MiXCR. This table holds some 570,000 distinct CDR3 sequences, approximately 14% found once. Concerning this clonotype: What it binds is not known.

This clonotype originated in a woman between 18 and 29 years old with Graves' ophthalmopathy. The sequencing sample was made of blood. The chain couples TRBV4-1 to TRBJ1-2, with D possibly TRBD1 on 5 matching bases. CDR3 DNA: TGCGCCAGCAGCCAAGGGAATGGGGGATCCAGCCGGGGCTACACCTTC. Its translation is CASSQGNGGSSRGYTF.